Listed here is a single T cell receptor beta chain. Its antigen is currently unknown. The study reverse transcribed the entire isolated RNA, so it sequenced expressed TCRB transcripts. TCRdb's table, derived via immunoSEQ multiplex PCR, lists solely in-frame clones and lacks some. The repertoire has 630,000 or so clones, over 12% of them found once; the top ten carry 0.03% to 0.04%. These data belong to a study of beta chain features in type 1 diabetes. Study results and limitations: Moderately but significantly shorter TCRB CDR3s were found in Type 1 diabetes patients in all four CD4+ subsets. The similarity of naive, central memory and Treg TCRB repertoires appeared greater among patients than among healthy donors. Insertions were fewer and deletions more numerous at VDJ junctions in type 1 diabetes patients.

The collection from each donor was one heparinised blood draw averaging approximately 110 mL. This TCR came from a man between 18 and 29 years old with type 1 diabetes. The source material was naive CD4+ T cells from blood.

The CDR3 nucleotides are TGTGCCAGCAGTGTCGAGGGAAGTACTGAAGCTTTCTTT. Translating it yields CASSVEGSTEAFF. The chain has TRBV2 and TRBJ1-1; D is undetermined. Per the germline V gene, CDR1 is SNHLY and CDR2 is FYNNEI. Trimming took off 4 bases at V and 5 bases at J, with 11 bases between the two ends. CDR3 length: 13 residues.